This entry lists 8 T cell receptor beta chains sequenced from one sample in a study of T cells in localized non-small cell lung cancer. The data were produced by immunoSEQ multiplex PCR, yet TCRdb's version contains in-frame clones alone and is incomplete. Of around 19,000 clones in the sample, approximately 90% are singletons; the top ten hold 2.5% to 3%. This specimen consisted of peripheral blood, obtained before any cancer treatment. The receptor set was obtained from a woman between 35 and 70 years old with stage I lung adenocarcinoma.

The rearrangement links TRBV5-1 to TRBJ2-7; 10 nucleotides align to TRBD2. The V segment lost 7 bases and the J segment 2 bases; nucleotides outside the gene matches: 12. CDR3 length equals 16 residues. The germline V gene encodes CDR1 SGHRS and CDR2 YFSETQ. CDR3 DNA: TGCGCCAGCGCCCAACGAGCGGGAGGGGGGGCCTACGAGCAGTACTTC. Translating it yields CASAQRAGGGAYEQYF. Combining the CDR3 with reference TRBV5-1 and TRBJ2-7 gives the whole variable domain KAGVTQTPRYLIKTRGQQVTLSCSPISGHRSVSWYQQTPGQGLQFLFEYFSETQRNKGNFPGRFSGRQFSNSRSEMNVSTLELGDSALYLCASAQRAGGGAYEQYFGPGTRLTVT.

This chain links TRBV11-3 with TRBJ2-7; perhaps TRBD2 as D (5 bases). This CDR3 region has 16 residues. Germline values: CDR1 SGHNT, CDR2 YENEEA. The V end lost 1 base, the J end lost 1 base, and 14 bases lay between the germline ends. Here the CDR3 DNA reads TGTGCCAGCAGCTTAGGGCGAGAACTAGGATCCTACGAGCAGTACTTC. Residues: CASSLGRELGSYEQYF.

The V and J genes are TRBV5-1 and TRBJ2-7; 10 bases agree with TRBD1. The V and J ends lost 4 bases and 4 bases, in that order; junction bases with no gene match: 5. CDR3 size: 14 residues. Germline CDR1 SGHRS, CDR2 YFSETQ. CDR3 sequence: CASSDGDRGYEQYF. CDR3 nucleotide sequence: TGCGCCAGCAGCGACGGGGACAGGGGTTACGAGCAGTACTTC.

V is TRBV21-1 and J is TRBJ1-1; TRBD1 is the table's D call and was not checked against the DNA. TRBV21-1 is a pseudogene locus. The CDR3 has 17 residues. For the CDR3, the DNA is TGTGCCAGCAGCAAGACAGGGGGCTTGGGGAAAAAAACTGAAGCTTTCTTT. Protein product: CASSKTGGLGKKTEAFF.

This chain connects TRBV19 to TRBJ1-5, with D unclear. The CDR3 is 13 residues long. CDR1 and CDR2 from the germline V gene are LNHDA and SQIVND (reference sequence). V lost 5 bases and J lost 7, with 12 bases in between. CDR3 DNA: TGTGCCAGTAGTTTGGCGTGGCGACAGCCCCAGCATTTT. The encoded protein is CASSLAWRQPQHF.

The genes are TRBV27 and TRBJ1-2; no definite D call. The CDR3 totals 13 residues. The germline CDR1 and CDR2 sequences are MNHEY and SMNVEV (reference sequence). Trimming took 4 bases from V and 3 from J, leaving 9 bases between them. CDR3 DNA: TGTGCCAGCAGTTCTGCAGGAGACTATGGCTACACCTTC. Its translation is CASSSAGDYGYTF.

The chain recombines TRBV4-1 with TRBJ2-5, with 7 bases matching TRBD2. Germline V gene sequence: CDR1 MGHRA, CDR2 YSYEKL. This CDR3 spans 15 amino acids. With 3 bases clipped from V and 0 bases from J, the junction kept 4 bases outside the gene matches. DNA of the CDR3: TGCGCCAGCAGCCAGGCCGGGGGGAACCAAGAGACCCAGTACTTC. It encodes CASSQAGGNQETQYF.

This chain links TRBV18 with TRBJ1-3, with D uncertain. V lost 3 bases, J lost 3 bases, and 12 bases lay in between. From germline, CDR1 is KGHSH and CDR2 LQKENI. The CDR3 has 15 residues. CDR3 residues: CASSPIEGIGNTIYF. CDR3 nucleotide sequence: TGTGCCAGCTCACCCATAGAGGGAATTGGAAACACCATATATTTT.